This T cell receptor (beta chain) was recorded in a study of Graves' ophthalmopathy and Graves' hyperthyroidism. Study results and limitations: The model achieved roughly 69% sensitivity and under 75% specificity for ophthalmopathy progression.

CDR3 regions of TCR beta were amplified from RNA transcripts. RT-PCR in the first round used HTBI primers; a second-round multiplex PCR followed. TCRdb fed the multiplex PCR reads into MiXCR, producing one record per CDR3 protein. The table has a few hundred thousand distinct CDR3 sequences, about 17% seen once. A follow-up of 18 months without ophthalmopathy meant that hyperthyroidism was stable. Only newly diagnosed hyperthyroidism patients aged 18 to 65, with under 2 months' duration, were enrolled. The V gene's germline CDR1 is ENHRY and CDR2 SYGVKD. The length of the CDR3 is 15 residues. V lost 2 bases and J lost 0, with 11 bases in between. This clonotype was observed at least ten times. Its specificity is not known.

The sequence came from an adult woman with stable Graves' hyperthyroidism. The gene calls are TRBV10-3 and TRBJ2-7; D might be TRBD2 (5 bases). The sample taken for sequencing was peripheral blood. The CDR3: CAISEGLRSSYEQYF. The CDR3 DNA reads as TGTGCCATCAGTGAGGGACTCCGGAGCTCCTACGAGCAGTACTTC.